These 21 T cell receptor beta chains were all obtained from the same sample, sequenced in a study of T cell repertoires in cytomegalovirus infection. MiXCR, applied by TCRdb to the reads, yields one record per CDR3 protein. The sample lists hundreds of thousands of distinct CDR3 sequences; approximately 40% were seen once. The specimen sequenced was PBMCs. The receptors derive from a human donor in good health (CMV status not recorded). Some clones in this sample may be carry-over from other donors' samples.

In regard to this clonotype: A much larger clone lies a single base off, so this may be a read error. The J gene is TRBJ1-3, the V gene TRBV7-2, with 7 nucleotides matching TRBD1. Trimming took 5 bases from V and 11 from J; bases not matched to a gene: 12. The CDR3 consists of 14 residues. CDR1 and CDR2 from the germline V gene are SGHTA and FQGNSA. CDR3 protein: CASSSRQGGGAIYF. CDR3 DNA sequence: TGTGCCAGCAGCAGCCGACAGGGCGGAGGGGCCATATATTTT.

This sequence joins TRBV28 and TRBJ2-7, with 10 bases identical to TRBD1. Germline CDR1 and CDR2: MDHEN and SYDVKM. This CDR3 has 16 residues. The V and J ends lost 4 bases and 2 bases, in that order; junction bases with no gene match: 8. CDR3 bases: TGTGCCAGCAGTTCCCCGGGACAGGGGTCCCCCTACGAGCAGTACTTC. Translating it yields CASSSPGQGSPYEQYF.

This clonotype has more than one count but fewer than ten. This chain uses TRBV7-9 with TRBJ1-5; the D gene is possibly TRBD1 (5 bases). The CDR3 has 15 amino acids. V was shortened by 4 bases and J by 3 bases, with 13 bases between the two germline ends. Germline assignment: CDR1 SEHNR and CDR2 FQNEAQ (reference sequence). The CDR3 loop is CASSYGTPLNQPQHF. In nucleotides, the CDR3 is TGTGCCAGCAGCTACGGGACGCCCCTCAATCAGCCCCAGCATTTT.

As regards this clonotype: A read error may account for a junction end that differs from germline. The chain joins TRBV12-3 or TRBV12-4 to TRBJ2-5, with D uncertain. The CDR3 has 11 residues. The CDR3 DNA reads TGTGACAGCAGCGAGTTCCGGACCCAGTACTTC. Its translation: CDSSEFRTQYF.

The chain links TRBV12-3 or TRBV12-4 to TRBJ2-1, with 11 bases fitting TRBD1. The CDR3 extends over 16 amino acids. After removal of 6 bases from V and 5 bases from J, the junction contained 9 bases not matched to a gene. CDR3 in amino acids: CASSLRWDRGNNEQFF. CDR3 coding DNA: TGTGCCAGCAGCCTTAGGTGGGACAGGGGGAACAATGAGCAGTTCTTC.

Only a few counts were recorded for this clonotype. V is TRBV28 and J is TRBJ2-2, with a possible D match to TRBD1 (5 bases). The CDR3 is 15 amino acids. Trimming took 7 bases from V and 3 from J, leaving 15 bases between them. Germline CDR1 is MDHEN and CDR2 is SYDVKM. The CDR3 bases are TGTGCCAGCACTAGGTACCAGGGTTACACCGGGGAGCTGTTTTTT. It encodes CASTRYQGYTGELFF. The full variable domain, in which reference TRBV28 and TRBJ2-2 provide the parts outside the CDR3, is DVKVTQSSRYLVKRTGEKVFLECVQDMDHENMFWYRQDPGLGLRLIYFSYDVKMKEKGDIPEGYSVSREKKERFSLILESASTNQTSMYLCASTRYQGYTGELFFGEGSRLTVL.

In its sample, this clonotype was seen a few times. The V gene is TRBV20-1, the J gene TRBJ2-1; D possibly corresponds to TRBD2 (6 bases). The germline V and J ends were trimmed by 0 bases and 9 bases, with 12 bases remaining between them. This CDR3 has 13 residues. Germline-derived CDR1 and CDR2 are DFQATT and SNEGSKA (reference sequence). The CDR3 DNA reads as TGCAGTGCTAGAGAAGGGCGGCGGGGTGAGCAGTTCTTC. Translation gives CSAREGRRGEQFF.

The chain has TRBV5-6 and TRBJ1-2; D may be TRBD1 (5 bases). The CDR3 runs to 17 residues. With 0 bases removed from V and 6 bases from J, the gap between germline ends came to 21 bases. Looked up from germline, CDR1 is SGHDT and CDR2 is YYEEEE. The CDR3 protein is CASSLEFLAATGHGYTF. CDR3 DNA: TGTGCCAGCAGCTTGGAATTTCTTGCGGCCACAGGCCATGGCTACACCTTC.

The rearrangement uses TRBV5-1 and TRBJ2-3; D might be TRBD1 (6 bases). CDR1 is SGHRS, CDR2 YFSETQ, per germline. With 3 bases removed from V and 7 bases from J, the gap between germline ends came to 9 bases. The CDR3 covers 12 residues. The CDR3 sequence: CASSSQGYTQYF. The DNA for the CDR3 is TGCGCCAGCAGCTCGCAGGGGTATACGCAGTATTTT.

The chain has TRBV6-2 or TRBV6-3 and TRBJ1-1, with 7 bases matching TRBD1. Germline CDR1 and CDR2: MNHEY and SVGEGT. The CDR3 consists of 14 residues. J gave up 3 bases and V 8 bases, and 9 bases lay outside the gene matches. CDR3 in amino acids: CASFYRGRDTEAFF. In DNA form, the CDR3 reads TGTGCCAGCTTCTACAGGGGTAGAGACACTGAAGCTTTCTTT.

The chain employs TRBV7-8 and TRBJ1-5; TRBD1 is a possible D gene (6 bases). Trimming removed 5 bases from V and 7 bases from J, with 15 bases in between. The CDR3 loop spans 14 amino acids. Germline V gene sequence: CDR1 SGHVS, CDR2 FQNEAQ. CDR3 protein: CASSPGEGGQPQHF. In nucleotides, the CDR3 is TGTGCCAGCAGCCCCGGGGAGGGGGGGCAGCCCCAGCATTTT.

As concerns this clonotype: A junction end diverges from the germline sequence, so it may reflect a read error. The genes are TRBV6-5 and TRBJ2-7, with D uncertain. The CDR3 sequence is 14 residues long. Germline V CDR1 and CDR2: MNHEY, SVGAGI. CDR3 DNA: TGTGCCAGCAGTTACGGTCCAGGCCCCTACGAGCATTACTTC. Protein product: CASSYGPGPYEHYF.

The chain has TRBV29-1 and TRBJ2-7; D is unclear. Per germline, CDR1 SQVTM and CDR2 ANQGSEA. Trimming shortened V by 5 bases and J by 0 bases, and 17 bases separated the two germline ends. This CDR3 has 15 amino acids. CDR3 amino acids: CSVTYTEKSSYEQYF. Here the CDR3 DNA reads TGCAGCGTTACGTATACAGAGAAGAGCTCCTACGAGCAGTACTTC.

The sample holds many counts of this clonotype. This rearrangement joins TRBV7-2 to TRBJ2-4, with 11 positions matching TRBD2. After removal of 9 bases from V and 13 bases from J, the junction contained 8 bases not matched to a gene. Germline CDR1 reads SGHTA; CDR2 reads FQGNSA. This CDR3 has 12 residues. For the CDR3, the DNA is TGTGCCAGTGGTCCGGGACTAGCGGTACAGTACTTC. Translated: CASGPGLAVQYF.

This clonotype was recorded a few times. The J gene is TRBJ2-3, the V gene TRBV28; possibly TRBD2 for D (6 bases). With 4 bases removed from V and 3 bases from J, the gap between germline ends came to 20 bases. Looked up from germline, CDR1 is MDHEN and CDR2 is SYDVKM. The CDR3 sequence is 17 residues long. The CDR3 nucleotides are TGTGCCAGCAGTTCCCCCTGGACGGCTCGGGGGACAGATACGCAGTATTTT. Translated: CASSSPWTARGTDTQYF.

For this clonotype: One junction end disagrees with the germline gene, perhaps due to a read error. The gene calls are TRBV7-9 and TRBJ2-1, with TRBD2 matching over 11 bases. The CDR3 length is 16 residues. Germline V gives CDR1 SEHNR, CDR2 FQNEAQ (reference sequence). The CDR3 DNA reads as TGTGCCAGCAGCCCTATAGCGGGAGGGCGGGGCAATAAGCAGTTCTTC. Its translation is CASSPIAGGRGNKQFF. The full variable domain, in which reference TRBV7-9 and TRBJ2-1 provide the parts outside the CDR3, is DTGVSQNPRHKITKRGQNVTFRCDPISEHNRLYWYRQTLGQGPEFLTYFQNEAQLEKSRLLSDRFSAERPKGSFSTLEIQRTEQGDSAMYLCASSPIAGGRGNKQFFGPGTRLTVL.

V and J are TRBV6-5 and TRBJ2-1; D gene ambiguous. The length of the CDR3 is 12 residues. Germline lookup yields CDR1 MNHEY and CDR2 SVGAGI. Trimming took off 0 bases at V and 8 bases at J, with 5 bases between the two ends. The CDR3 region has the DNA TGTGCCAGCAGTTACTCCCGGGATGAGCAGTTCTTC. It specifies CASSYSRDEQFF.

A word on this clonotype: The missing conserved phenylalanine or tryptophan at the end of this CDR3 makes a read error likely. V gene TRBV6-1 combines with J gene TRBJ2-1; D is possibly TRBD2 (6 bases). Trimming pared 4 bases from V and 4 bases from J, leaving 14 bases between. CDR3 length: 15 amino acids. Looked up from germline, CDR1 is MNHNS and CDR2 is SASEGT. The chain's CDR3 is CASSAVAGFYNEQFL. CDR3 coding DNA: TGTGCCAGCAGTGCGGTCGCGGGGTTTTACAATGAGCAGTTCTTA.

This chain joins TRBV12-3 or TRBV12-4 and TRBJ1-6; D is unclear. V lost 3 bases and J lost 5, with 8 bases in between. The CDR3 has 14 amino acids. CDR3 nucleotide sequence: TGTGCCAGCAGTTTGGCAGGAAATAATTCACCCCTCCACTTT. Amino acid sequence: CASSLAGNNSPLHF.

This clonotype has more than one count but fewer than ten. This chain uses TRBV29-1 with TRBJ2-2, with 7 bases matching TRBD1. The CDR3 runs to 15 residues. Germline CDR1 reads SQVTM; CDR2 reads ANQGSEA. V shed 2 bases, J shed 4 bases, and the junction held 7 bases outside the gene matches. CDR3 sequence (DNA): TGCAGCGTTGAAAAAGAGGGGACAGTCACCGGGGAGCTGTTTTTT. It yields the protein CSVEKEGTVTGELFF.

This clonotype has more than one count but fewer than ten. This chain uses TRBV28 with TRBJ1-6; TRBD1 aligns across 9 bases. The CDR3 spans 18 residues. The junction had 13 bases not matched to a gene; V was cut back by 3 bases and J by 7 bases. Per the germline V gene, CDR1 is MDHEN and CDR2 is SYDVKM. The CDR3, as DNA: TGTGCCAGCAGTTTTGTAGGACTCATAGACAGGGGGAATTCACCCCTCCACTTT. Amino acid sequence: CASSFVGLIDRGNSPLHF.